This T cell receptor (delta chain) emerged from a study of gamma-delta T cells after stem cell transplantation. TCRdb reran clone calling via CATT on the RT-PCR reads. This table holds about 3,400 delta-chain clones, 16% found once. To note about this clone: Being one base from a much bigger clone, this may be a read error.

Germline V gives CDR1 GEAIGNYY, CDR2 EKD. The CDR3 covers 17 residues. With 9 bases clipped from V and 6 bases from J, the junction kept 19 bases outside the gene matches. The sequence was obtained from a human donor. It is not recorded whose cells these are; they may come from a transplant donor. This chain uses TRDV2 with TRDJ2, with TRDD3 matching over 9 bases. The specimen was gamma-delta T cells. The CDR3 bases are TGTGCCCGCGACCCCCTCCGGGGGGATACAAGGGCAGCACAACTCTTCTTT. This translates into CARDPLRGDTRAAQLFF.